The 26 T cell receptor beta chains in this list originate from one sample, sequenced in a study of OX40 agonist ivuxolimab in advanced cancers. Library generation was performed with the immunoSEQ multiplex PCR assay. TCRdb carries this immuneACCESS record with in-frame sequences only. Its versions omit some clonotypes, under half of them owing to an unresolved V gene in the studies checked, with the rest unexplained. A total of 25,000 or so clones appear in this sample, approximately 88% of them only once. The top ten hold 8.5% to 10% of the sample. Source: CD4+ or CD8+ T cells sorted from blood, taken in a trial of the OX40 agonist ivuxolimab. The receptors stem from an adult with an advanced solid tumor such as melanoma, head and neck, liver or kidney cancer.

This chain links TRBV29-1 with TRBJ1-1; D remains unclear. The CDR3 has 12 residues. Looked up from germline, CDR1 is SQVTM and CDR2 is ANQGSEA. V was pared by 7 bases and J by 1 base, with 10 bases between. The CDR3 DNA sequence: TGCAGCGCTTACGACCAGAACACTGAAGCTTTCTTT. Translation: CSAYDQNTEAFF.

This chain links TRBV19 with TRBJ1-5; 8 positions match TRBD1. Trimming at V came to 4 bases and at J to 1 base, leaving 6 bases not matched to a gene. The CDR3 extends over 16 amino acids. Germline V gene data show CDR1 as LNHDA and CDR2 as SQIVND (reference sequence). For the CDR3, the DNA is TGTGCCAGTAGTACCAGGGGGCATAGGAGCAATCAGCCCCAGCATTTT. This encodes CASSTRGHRSNQPQHF.

The chain joins TRBV7-2 to TRBJ1-1, with no clear D. Trimming pared 4 bases from V and 10 bases from J, leaving 19 bases between. This CDR3 has 14 residues. Germline CDR1 is SGHTA and CDR2 is FQGNSA. In nucleotides, the CDR3 is TGTGCCAGCAGCTCGAACCGTGGGGAGGTGGGAGCTTTCTTT. Encoded protein: CASSSNRGEVGAFF.

This chain links TRBV15 with TRBJ2-3; maybe TRBD2 (6 bases). Looked up from germline, CDR1 is LNHNV and CDR2 is YYDKDF (reference sequence). V was cut by 0 bases and J by 5 bases, with 15 bases left in between. This CDR3 spans 16 amino acids. The CDR3 sequence is CATSREFRAGGDTQYF. CDR3 sequence (DNA): TGTGCCACCAGCAGAGAGTTTCGCGCCGGGGGAGATACGCAGTATTTT.

This clone was seen only a few times. The chain employs TRBV7-3 and TRBJ2-6; the match to TRBD2 covers 14 bases. This CDR3 region has 20 residues. CDR1 is SGHTA, CDR2 FQGTGA, per germline. V lost 0 bases, J lost 3 bases, and 7 bases stayed unmatched. The CDR3 is CASSLTGLAGALDGANVLTF. The CDR3 DNA is TGTGCCAGCAGCTTAACGGGACTAGCGGGAGCTCTTGATGGGGCCAACGTCCTGACTTTC.

The chain uses TRBV28 and TRBJ1-4, with TRBD1 matching 9 bases. The germline gives CDR1 MDHEN, CDR2 SYDVKM. The ends lost 10 bases at V and 4 bases at J; junction bases unmatched: 4. The CDR3 consists of 13 residues. The CDR3 region has the DNA TGTGCCATCATGGGACAGGGTAATGAAAAACTGTTTTTT. Protein sequence: CAIMGQGNEKLFF.

The V and J genes are TRBV10-3 and TRBJ1-2; D may be TRBD1 (6 bases). Trimming pared 0 bases from V and 4 bases from J, leaving 9 bases between. The CDR3 loop spans 14 amino acids. The germline V gene encodes CDR1 ENHRY and CDR2 SYGVKD. Written as DNA, the CDR3 is TGTGCCATCAGTGAGTCTCAGGGGATCTATGGCTACACCTTC. Its protein product is CAISESQGIYGYTF.

J is TRBJ2-5 and V is TRBV28; 11 positions match TRBD1. The J call may be mistaken, given a closer DNA end match to TRBJ2-7. Germline CDR1 MDHEN, CDR2 SYDVKM. The CDR3 covers 13 residues. CDR3 sequence reads: CASTSGTGGEQYF. CDR3 DNA: TGTGCCAGCACCTCCGGGACAGGGGGCGAGCAGTACTTC.

This clone appeared a single time. The rearrangement links TRBV9 to TRBJ2-5, with TRBD2 identical over 14 bases. The CDR3 loop spans 16 amino acids. Germline CDR1 SGDLS, CDR2 YYNGEE. V was pared by 2 bases and J by 4 bases, with 4 bases of the junction left unmatched. The CDR3: CASSVAGLAGGETQYF. CDR3 nucleotides: TGTGCCAGCAGCGTGGCCGGACTAGCGGGAGGAGAGACCCAGTACTTC.

This clone is a singleton in its sample. The CDR3 sequence is CASSIDPAGGSLFEQFF. The CDR3 DNA reads as TGTGCCAGTAGTATAGATCCAGCGGGAGGGTCCCTTTTTGAGCAGTTCTTC. The gene calls are TRBV19 and TRBJ2-1; 10 nucleotides match TRBD2. This CDR3 comprises 17 residues. The J segment lost 9 bases and the V segment lost 0 bases, leaving 11 bases of the junction unmatched. CDR1 LNHDA and CDR2 SQIVND come from the germline V gene (reference sequence).

Here the CDR3 reads CASSQGLGGSYNEQFF. CDR3 DNA sequence: TGTGCCAGCAGCCAGGGACTAGGAGGGTCCTACAATGAGCAGTTCTTC. The rearrangement joins TRBV4-2 to TRBJ2-1, with 8 nucleotides matching TRBD2. The junction had 5 bases not matched to a gene; V was cut back by 3 bases and J by 1 base. Germline CDR1 is LGHNA and CDR2 is YNFKEQ. This CDR3 is 16 amino acids long.

V usage is TRBV18 and J usage is TRBJ2-7, with 9 bases matching TRBD2. The CDR3 totals 15 residues. Germline CDR1 KGHSH, CDR2 LQKENI. Trimming removed 6 bases from V and 4 bases from J; junction bases left unmatched: 10. Written as DNA, the CDR3 is TGTGCCAGCTCCCGCGGGAGGGCCGACCTTTACGAGCAGTACTTC. It yields the protein CASSRGRADLYEQYF. Complete variable domain (other parts from reference TRBV18 and TRBJ2-7): NAGVMQNPRHLVRRRGQEARLRCSPMKGHSHVYWYRQLPEEGLKFMVYLQKENIIDESGMPKERFSAEFPKEGPSILRIQQVVRGDSAAYFCASSRGRADLYEQYFGPGTRLTVT.

The chain combines TRBV27 with TRBJ2-7, with 10 bases identical to TRBD1. V dropped 6 bases and J dropped 3; count of bases not matched to a gene: 8. This CDR3 has 15 residues. Germline loops: CDR1 MNHEY, CDR2 SMNVEV (reference sequence). As DNA, the CDR3 is TGTGCCAGCAGCCGACCCGGGACAGGGGTCTACGAGCAGTACTTC. It specifies CASSRPGTGVYEQYF.

The chain employs TRBV28 and TRBJ2-1; no reliable D call. Trimming pared 3 bases from V and 9 bases from J, leaving 9 bases between. CDR1 is MDHEN, CDR2 SYDVKM, per germline. The CDR3 length is 12 residues. CDR3 region: CASSFLAAEQFF. DNA for the CDR3: TGTGCCAGCAGTTTCCTTGCGGCTGAGCAGTTCTTC.

This clone appeared once. The V gene is TRBV7-2, the J gene TRBJ2-1; the D call may be TRBD1 or TRBD2 (5 bases each). CDR3 length: 12 amino acids. V was clipped by 5 bases and J by 9 bases, with 11 bases between them. The germline gives CDR1 SGHTA, CDR2 FQGNSA. The CDR3 DNA sequence: TGTGCCAGCAGCGATCGAGGGACTGAGCAGTTCTTC. Its translation is CASSDRGTEQFF.

V and J are TRBV7-2 and TRBJ1-6, with D possibly matching TRBD1 (6 bases). CDR3 length: 15 amino acids. V was cut by 7 bases and J by 5 bases, with 15 bases left in between. In germline, CDR1 is SGHTA, CDR2 FQGNSA. Written as DNA, the CDR3 is TGTGCCAGCATTCGGGGGGCAGGAGATAATTCACCCCTCCACTTT. This sequence encodes CASIRGAGDNSPLHF. Full variable domain (missing parts from reference TRBV7-2 and TRBJ1-6): GAGVSQSPSNKVTEKGKDVELRCDPISGHTALYWYRQSLGQGLEFLIYFQGNSAPDKSGLPSDRFSAERTGGSVSTLTIQRTQQEDSAVYLCASIRGAGDNSPLHFGNGTRLTVT.

The V and J genes are TRBV10-3 and TRBJ1-2; 10 bases agree with TRBD1. The germline V gene encodes CDR1 ENHRY and CDR2 SYGVKD. The CDR3 spans 12 residues. The V segment lost 6 bases and the J segment 6 bases; nucleotides outside the gene matches: 1. The CDR3 region is CAIRDRGNGYTF. The CDR3 DNA reads as TGTGCCATCAGGGACAGGGGGAATGGCTACACCTTC.

This sequence joins TRBV2 and TRBJ2-7; no firm D call. V lost 4 bases and J lost 3, with 7 bases in between. CDR1 is SNHLY and CDR2 is FYNNEI in the germline V gene. The length of the CDR3 is 12 residues. The CDR3 bases are TGTGCCAGCAGTGGGACGGTCTACGAGCAGTACTTC. It yields the protein CASSGTVYEQYF.

The J gene is TRBJ2-5, the V gene TRBV19; TRBD1 agrees at 7 bases. Germline V gives CDR1 LNHDA, CDR2 SQIVND (reference sequence). The CDR3 spans 15 residues. The V segment lost 6 bases and the J segment 1 base; nucleotides outside the gene matches: 8. This CDR3 is CASRDGAGGQETQYF. CDR3 DNA sequence: TGTGCCAGTAGGGACGGCGCAGGGGGCCAAGAGACCCAGTACTTC.

The chain is built from TRBV27 and TRBJ2-3; D not certain. The CDR3 has 15 amino acids. V shed 2 bases and J shed 3 bases, with 12 bases lying between them. The germline V gene encodes CDR1 MNHEY and CDR2 SMNVEV (reference sequence). The CDR3 reads CASSLQAGVTDTQYF. As DNA, the CDR3 is TGTGCCAGCAGTTTACAGGCTGGAGTGACAGATACGCAGTATTTT.

This chain joins TRBV7-2 and TRBJ1-4; 8 nucleotides agree with TRBD1. In germline, CDR1 is SGHTA, CDR2 FQGNSA. J was trimmed by 8 bases and V by 6 bases; bases with no gene match: 17. The CDR3 spans 17 residues. CDR3 amino acids: CASSRGWGTGLGEKLFF. CDR3 nucleotide sequence: TGTGCCAGCAGTCGCGGGTGGGGGACAGGACTGGGAGAAAAACTGTTTTTT.

This chain links TRBV29-1 with TRBJ2-5, with TRBD2 matching 11 bases. J lost 7 bases, V lost 5 bases, and 18 bases had no gene match. In germline, CDR1 is SQVTM, CDR2 ANQGSEA. The length of the CDR3 is 17 residues. The CDR3 nucleotides are TGCAGCGTTAGAGTAAGCCTAGCGGGAGGTGGGACGGCGACCCAGTACTTC. Translated, it gives CSVRVSLAGGGTATQYF.

The chain is built from TRBV7-2 and TRBJ2-5, with D unclear. This CDR3 is 14 amino acids long. Trimming left V 6 bases short and J 0 bases short, with 11 bases between. Germline V gene lookup returns CDR1 SGHTA and CDR2 FQGNSA. In DNA form, the CDR3 reads TGTGCCAGCAGTGCCTTTGGGAACCAAGAGACCCAGTACTTC. Its translation: CASSAFGNQETQYF.

The rearrangement links TRBV5-1 to TRBJ2-7; D gene unclear. V was pared by 5 bases and J by 0 bases, with 12 bases between. Germline loops: CDR1 SGHRS, CDR2 YFSETQ. The CDR3 is 14 residues long. The CDR3 sequence is CASRSVDSSYEQYF. The CDR3 nucleotides read TGCGCCAGCAGGTCGGTGGATAGCTCCTACGAGCAGTACTTC.

In DNA form, the CDR3 reads TGTGCCAGCTCACCCGGACTAGCGGGAGGAGATACGCAGTATTTT. Protein: CASSPGLAGGDTQYF. The chain employs TRBV18 and TRBJ2-3; TRBD2 agrees at 14 bases. V shed 3 bases, J shed 5 bases, and the junction held 1 base outside the gene matches. The CDR3 is 15 residues long. Germline values: CDR1 KGHSH, CDR2 LQKENI.

This chain connects TRBV5-1 to TRBJ1-2; TRBD1 matches 9 bases. Per the germline V gene, CDR1 is SGHRS and CDR2 is YFSETQ. The V segment lost 0 bases and the J segment 6 bases; nucleotides outside the gene matches: 6. This CDR3 contains 15 residues. In nucleotides, the CDR3 is TGCGCCAGCAGCTTGGATGGACAGGGGACGAATGGCTACACCTTC. Residues: CASSLDGQGTNGYTF.